Presented here are 21 T cell receptor beta chains from one specimen sequenced in a study of response to subunit inactivated influenza vaccine. TCRdb used MiXCR to reprocess the RT-PCR reads, holding one entry per CDR3 protein. In the table there are 450,000 to 600,000 distinct CDR3 sequences, about 7.2% of which are singletons. Sample: PBMCs from blood, taken less than 30 months after vaccination. These receptors all stem from a man aged 50 to 69 who received an inactivated influenza vaccine.

This clonotype has just a few counts. The chain employs TRBV12-3 or TRBV12-4 and TRBJ1-5; the D gene is possibly TRBD1 (6 bases). V was pared by 5 bases and J by 5 bases, with 16 bases between. The CDR3 runs 15 residues. The CDR3 coding sequence is TGTGCCAGCAGTCGCCGAGGAGGGGGTTATCAGCCCCAGCATTTT. Protein: CASSRRGGGYQPQHF.

This clonotype was recorded a few times. The CDR3 loop reads CASSETGQGIAFF. In DNA form, the CDR3 reads TGTGCCAGCAGTGAAACAGGGCAGGGCATAGCGTTCTTC. The chain has TRBV2 and TRBJ2-1; D might be TRBD1 (6 bases). CDR1 SNHLY and CDR2 FYNNEI come from the germline V gene. V was trimmed by 2 bases and J by 15 bases, leaving 17 bases between them. The CDR3 has 13 amino acids.

V is TRBV4-3 and J is TRBJ1-2; 8 bases match TRBD1. Trimming took 4 bases from V and 7 from J; bases not matched to a gene: 11. The CDR3 runs 15 residues. Germline V gene data show CDR1 as LGHNA and CDR2 as YSLEER. This CDR3 is CASSRTGATGVGYTF. DNA for the CDR3: TGCGCCAGCAGCCGGACGGGCGCGACAGGGGTTGGCTACACCTTC.

This clonotype appeared many times. The chain employs TRBV29-1 and TRBJ1-1, with no clear D. Germline CDR1 reads SQVTM; CDR2 reads ANQGSEA. The V end was cut by 6 bases, the J end by 3 bases, with 17 bases between. The CDR3 totals 14 residues. Here the CDR3 reads CSVGPRVSDTEAFF. The DNA of the CDR3 is TGCAGCGTCGGGCCCCGCGTTTCAGACACTGAAGCTTTCTTT.

J is TRBJ2-3 and V is TRBV29-1; tentative D call: TRBD1 (5 bases). The germline CDR1 and CDR2 sequences are SQVTM and ANQGSEA. V lost 3 bases and J lost 4, with 5 bases in between. The CDR3 runs to 11 residues. As DNA, the CDR3 is TGCAGCGTTGAGGGGCCAGATACGCAGTATTTT. The encoded protein is CSVEGPDTQYF.

The J gene is TRBJ2-3, the V gene TRBV20-1; TRBD2 agrees at 14 bases. Germline V gene sequence: CDR1 DFQATT, CDR2 SNEGSKA (reference sequence). This CDR3 has 16 residues. After removal of 4 bases from V and 5 bases from J, the junction contained 8 bases not matched to a gene. The CDR3 DNA sequence: TGCAGTGCTACCATGACTAGCGGGAGGGGGATAGATACGCAGTATTTT. Its protein is CSATMTSGRGIDTQYF.

This clonotype was found a few times. The genes are TRBV12-5 and TRBJ2-7; 7 bases are shared with TRBD2. CDR3 length equals 17 residues. Germline lookup yields CDR1 LGHNT and CDR2 FRNRAP. The junction had 13 bases not matched to a gene; V was cut back by 0 bases and J by 5 bases. In DNA form, the CDR3 reads TGTGCTAGTGGTTTGGTATTGATGCCGGGGGGAAGCAACGAGCAGTACTTC. Its protein product is CASGLVLMPGGSNEQYF. The whole variable domain, remainder taken from reference TRBV12-5 and TRBJ2-7, is DARVTQTPRHKVTEMGQEVTMRCQPILGHNTVFWYRQTMMQGLELLAYFRNRAPLDDSGMPKDRFSAEMPDATLATLKIQPSEPRDSAVYFCASGLVLMPGGSNEQYFGPGTRLTVT.

The chain employs TRBV4-1 and TRBJ1-1; TRBD1 matches at 8 bases. Germline V lookup: CDR1 MGHRA, CDR2 YSYEKL. The CDR3 runs to 16 residues. The ends lost 1 base at V and 0 bases at J; junction bases unmatched: 4. The CDR3 reads CASSQGQGPVNTEAFF. CDR3 DNA: TGCGCCAGCAGCCAAGGACAGGGGCCCGTGAACACTGAAGCTTTCTTT.

This clonotype was picked up many times. The gene calls are TRBV12-3 or TRBV12-4 and TRBJ2-1; TRBD2 matches 14 bases. The trim removed 6 bases at V and 9 bases at J, leaving 7 bases unmatched. CDR3 length equals 15 residues. CDR3 residues: CASSPGLAGESEQFF. The CDR3 DNA is TGTGCCAGCAGCCCGGGACTAGCGGGAGAGAGTGAGCAGTTCTTC.

The chain couples TRBV15 to TRBJ1-4, with TRBD1 as a possible D gene (6 bases). The length of the CDR3 is 14 residues. Germline lookup yields CDR1 LNHNV and CDR2 YYDKDF (reference sequence). V was pared by 1 base and J by 7 bases, with 10 bases between. As DNA, the CDR3 is TGTGCCACCAGCAGAGTGCAGGGGAGTGAAAAACTGTTTTTT. Amino acid sequence: CATSRVQGSEKLFF.

This clonotype was picked up many times. The gene calls are TRBV10-3 and TRBJ1-1; the D is unclear. The CDR3 loop spans 14 amino acids. In germline, CDR1 is ENHRY, CDR2 SYGVKD. Trimming removed 0 bases from V and 2 bases from J, with 7 bases in between. In DNA, the CDR3 is TGTGCCATCAGTGAGTCGGGCAGTAACACTGAAGCTTTCTTT. Residues: CAISESGSNTEAFF.

The chain is built from TRBV24-1 and TRBJ2-1; D gene uncertain. V was trimmed by 4 bases and J by 0 bases, leaving 9 bases between them. Germline CDR1 KGHDR, CDR2 SFDVKD. There are 15 residues in the CDR3. The DNA of the CDR3 is TGTGCCACCAGTGAGAAGCAGAGCTCCTACAATGAGCAGTTCTTC. Its protein product is CATSEKQSSYNEQFF.

V is TRBV3-1 and J is TRBJ2-7, with 13 bases that match TRBD2. Germline loops: CDR1 LGHDT, CDR2 YNNKEL (reference sequence). Unmatched junction bases numbered 4, after V lost 2 bases and J lost 6 bases. This CDR3 comprises 15 residues. CDR3 nucleotide sequence: TGTGCCAGCAGCCAACCGACTAGCGGGGGGCTCGAGCAGTACTTC. This gives the protein CASSQPTSGGLEQYF.

This CDR3 reads CASSFRQGGSYNEQFF. CDR3 DNA: TGTGCCAGCAGCTTTCGACAGGGGGGATCCTACAATGAGCAGTTCTTC. The rearrangement uses TRBV7-6 and TRBJ2-1, with 9 bases fitting TRBD1. Germline V gene lookup returns CDR1 SGHVS and CDR2 FNYEAQ. The CDR3 consists of 16 residues. V dropped 3 bases and J dropped 1; count of bases not matched to a gene: 4.

This clonotype showed up many times. V usage is TRBV5-1 and J usage is TRBJ2-7; 11 bases are shared with TRBD2. V lost 4 bases and J lost 5; bases outside the gene matches: 5. The CDR3 consists of 14 residues. Germline loops: CDR1 SGHRS, CDR2 YFSETQ. CDR3 sequence reads: CASSEGLAAHEQYF. The CDR3 nucleotides read TGCGCCAGCAGCGAGGGACTAGCGGCCCACGAGCAGTACTTC.

This clonotype was found many times. The chain is built from TRBV15 and TRBJ2-1; TRBD2 matches 12 bases. Unmatched junction bases numbered 6, after V lost 6 bases and J lost 6 bases. Germline V gene data show CDR1 as LNHNV and CDR2 as YYDKDF (reference sequence). The CDR3 length is 15 residues. In DNA, the CDR3 is TGTGCCACCAGTGGCCTAGCGGGAGGGCTCAATGAGCAGTTCTTC. It encodes CATSGLAGGLNEQFF.

This clonotype was detected many times. The chain recombines TRBV27 with TRBJ2-7; 7 nucleotides align to TRBD1. The V segment lost 7 bases and the J segment 4 bases; nucleotides outside the gene matches: 10. Germline CDR1 reads MNHEY; CDR2 reads SMNVEV (reference sequence). The CDR3 consists of 14 residues. The DNA for the CDR3 is TGTGCCAGCACTCAGGGACAGCGTTTTTACGAGCAGTACTTC. It encodes CASTQGQRFYEQYF.

This clonotype was counted a few times. The DNA for the CDR3 is TGCAGTGCTAGTGCGGGCCATAGGGAAGAGACCCAGTACTTC. Translating it yields CSASAGHREETQYF. The genes are TRBV20-1 and TRBJ2-5, with a weak D call TRBD2 (5 bases). This CDR3 is 14 amino acids long. The germline V gene encodes CDR1 DFQATT and CDR2 SNEGSKA (reference sequence). Trimming removed 3 bases from V and 3 bases from J, with 14 bases in between.

Only a few counts were recorded for this clonotype. The genes are TRBV10-2 and TRBJ1-2; D gene uncertain. CDR3 length: 18 residues. Trimming stripped 2 bases from V and 0 bases from J, with 19 bases between. Germline V gene sequence: CDR1 WSHSY, CDR2 SAAADI. The CDR3 loop is CASSEPRMSSVSNYGYTF. The DNA of the CDR3 is TGCGCCAGCAGTGAGCCGAGGATGTCCTCGGTATCTAACTATGGCTACACCTTC.

The chain has TRBV20-1 and TRBJ2-5, with 12 bases aligning to TRBD2. V was pared by 6 bases and J by 4 bases, with 6 bases of the junction left unmatched. This CDR3 has 14 residues. The germline V gene has CDR1 DFQATT and CDR2 SNEGSKA (reference sequence). Here the CDR3 DNA reads TGCAGTGCGAAACGGACTAGCGGGGTAGAGACCCAGTACTTC. Encoded protein: CSAKRTSGVETQYF.

This clonotype has ten or more counts. One junction end does not reproduce the germline sequence, and a read error may be involved. The chain employs TRBV6-5 and TRBJ1-1; D might be TRBD1 (6 bases). CDR3 length: 13 residues. Per the germline V gene, CDR1 is MNHEY and CDR2 is SVGAGI. The CDR3 DNA follows: TGTGCCAGCAGTTACGGATCGTCTTCCGGGACACTCTTT. It yields the protein CASSYGSSSGTLF.